Following are 4 T cell receptor beta chains from one sample sequenced in a study of PD-1 blockade in classical Hodgkin lymphoma. The table came from immunoSEQ multiplex PCR; TCRdb's copy has only in-frame clones and leaves some out. This sample has nearly 25,000 clones; 70% to 80% occur once, and the top ten carry about 32%. Time point denoted: cycle 4 day 1 (C4D1), after 6 weeks of nivolumab. Each of the patients experienced relapse following autologous stem cell transplantation, and their brentuximab vedotin exposure differed. Source: peripheral blood mononuclear cells (PBMCs), taken before the fourth cycle of nivolumab. These receptors all come from a human donor with classical Hodgkin lymphoma.

This chain connects TRBV7-2 to TRBJ1-1; possible D gene TRBD1, 5 bases. CDR1 and CDR2 from the germline V gene are SGHTA and FQGNSA. V gave up 1 base and J gave up 4 bases, with 13 bases separating them. The CDR3 spans 15 residues. The CDR3 DNA reads as TGTGCCAGCAGCTTAGTAAGGAACAGGCCCACTGAAGCTTTCTTT. It translates to CASSLVRNRPTEAFF.

The rearrangement uses TRBV6-5 and TRBJ1-4; D is possibly TRBD1 (6 bases). V was shortened by 2 bases and J by 8 bases, with 9 bases between the two germline ends. The V gene's germline CDR1 is MNHEY and CDR2 SVGAGI. The CDR3 has 13 residues. The CDR3 spells CASSYNRVEKLFF. CDR3 nucleotides: TGTGCCAGCAGTTACAACAGGGTCGAAAAACTGTTTTTT.

This clone turned up a few times. V gene TRBV4-2 combines with J gene TRBJ2-2; no reliable D call. In germline, CDR1 is LGHNA, CDR2 YNFKEQ. V was clipped by 0 bases and J by 1 base, with 9 bases between them. The CDR3 has 16 amino acids. The CDR3 here is CASSQDETLNTGELFF. CDR3 nucleotide sequence: TGTGCCAGCAGCCAAGACGAGACGTTGAACACCGGGGAGCTGTTTTTT.

Relative to its sample, this clone is medium-sized. The chain uses TRBV19 and TRBJ1-2; D is unresolved. The V gene's germline CDR1 is LNHDA and CDR2 SQIVND (reference sequence). The CDR3 runs 13 residues. Trimming took off 1 base at V and 7 bases at J, with 10 bases between the two ends. This CDR3 is CASSIGTVGGYTF. The DNA for the CDR3 is TGTGCCAGTAGTATAGGGACGGTTGGTGGCTACACCTTC.